Given below is one T cell receptor beta chain in context. It lacks a known antigen. Base qualities are not at hand, and no much larger clone is one base apart. Libraries were built with 5' RACE. TCRdb shows the sequencer as Illumina HiSeq 2500. A second roughly 7 to 11 cycle PCR used a sample-barcoded 5' primer and a J-beta primer mix. A unique molecular identifier was introduced onto each TCR beta cDNA molecule by a template-switch 5' adaptor carrying 12 random nucleotides. At least 2.5 million CDR3-containing paired-end reads were obtained from each sample. The Mint cDNA synthesis kit, primed by a TRBC-specific oligonucleotide, was used to synthesize first-strand cDNA from all RNA. After uracil-DNA glycosylase treatment, a first 18-cycle PCR used universal primers M1SS and BC2_uni_R on all cDNA. The paper's processing steps were these. For normalization, 1 million high-quality reads were randomly selected from each sample, with every read carrying a distinct molecular identifier. Reads sharing molecular identifiers were discarded rather than binned into consensus sequences. MiTCR, with a Q25 quality threshold and the strictest error-elimination algorithm, was used for CDR3 identification, clonotype clustering and error correction. A nonparametric unseen species model with Euler transformation was used to estimate lower-bound total TCR beta diversity. TCRdb reworked the public reads: Q25 trimming with fastp, MiXCR clone assembly, productive beta chains retained. Identical CDR3 proteins give one entry, which carries the most common genes and DNA. The V and J calls, along with clone size, are taken from TCRdb and not from the paper's own processing. The sample data list more than 800,000 distinct CDR3 sequences, and 40% to 50% of these were observed just once. Approximately 17% of the sample goes to the ten largest clones.

Counted from cysteine to phenylalanine, this CDR3 has 16 amino acids. Only the CDR3 DNA stays, 48 bases, in frame from base 1. Looking up the germline V gene yields CDR1 SGHDN and CDR2 FVKESK. After removal of 4 bases from V and 7 bases from J, the junction retains 11 bases not matched to a gene. The data were obtained in a study of blood T cells in healthy people across ages (dated by TCRdb to about 2015). Regarding the research as a whole: In model experiments, roughly one uniquely barcoded TCR beta cDNA molecule per two T cells was captured by template switching. Using deep sequencing normalized with unique cDNA molecular identifiers, the study measured how TCR beta repertoire diversity changes with age. Donors were grouped into four age groups: young (average approximately 16 years), middle-aged (39), aged (around 62) and long-lived (82). To avoid experimental bias, donors of different ages were randomly spread across the sequencing lanes. The study analyzed two additional independent replicas of 1 million unique cDNA reads from the same blood draw for two donors, one aged 18 to 29 and one aged 80 or older. The paper as a whole reports these results and caveats: Since profiling was done on bulk unsorted PBMCs, naive and antigen-experienced compartments could not be conclusively compared. The long-lived group showed more naive CD4+ T cells, fewer expanded clones and increased TCR diversity than the aged group, suggesting age selection. There was a strong correlation between observed TCR beta diversity and the percentage of naive T cells measured by flow cytometry. Total diversity estimates from one million sequenced T cells were considered lower bounds and underestimates. Observed TCR beta diversity per million T cells fell roughly linearly with age, and a significant reduction was already apparent by age around 40. Donor CMV infection status was unknown, potentially confounding age-related changes in expanded clonotypes.

Donors were about 36 systemically healthy Caucasian individuals from Russia aged roughly 6 to 90 years. Each donor gave ten milliliters of peripheral blood, drawn into EDTA-treated Vacutainer tubes. Ficoll-Paque density-gradient centrifugation was used to isolate PBMCs, with at least 7 million obtained per sample. Trizol reagent was used to extract total RNA from the PBMCs, yielding at least 5 micrograms per sample. Naive CD45RAhigh/CD27high T cell percentages were measured by flow cytometry on a PBMC aliquot from every donor. The TCR sequence derives from a woman aged 60-75 years in good health. The chain is made from TRBV14 and TRBJ2-7, and TRBD2 matches 12 of the central bases. The specimen sequenced was blood. The DNA sequence follows: TGTGCCAGCAGCCCATGGACTAGCGGGATCTTCGGTGAGCAGTACTTC. It is translated as CASSPWTSGIFGEQYF. Where the CDR3 stops, the reference TRBV14 and TRBJ2-7 genes take over; the full variable domain is EAGVTQFPSHSVIEKGQTVTLRCDPISGHDNLYWYRRVMGKEIKFLLHFVKESKQDESGMPNNRFLAERTGGTYSTLKVQPAELEDSGVYFCASSPWTSGIFGEQYFGPGTRLTVT.